Listed here are 27 T cell receptor beta chains from one sample, sequenced in a study of patients and donors after allogeneic stem cell transplantation. TCRdb recomputed calls from the RT-PCR reads with MiXCR, one row per CDR3 protein. The table lists more than 150,000 distinct CDR3 sequences, 35% to 50% of them singletons. The sequencing sample was made of blood, either unsorted or a sorted T cell fraction (not recorded which). Receptors were obtained from a human donor who was either an allogeneic HSCT recipient or a stem cell or donor lymphocyte infusion donor (not recorded which). It is not recorded whose cells these are; they may come from a transplant donor.

In nucleotides, the CDR3 is TGTGCCAGCAGCTTCGGGTTTGGAGATACGCAGTATTTT. This codes for CASSFGFGDTQYF. The chain uses TRBV7-2 and TRBJ2-3; D not resolved. Germline CDR1 and CDR2: SGHTA and FQGNSA. Trimming left V 3 bases short and J 5 bases short, with 9 bases between. The CDR3 length is 13 residues. Filled out from reference TRBV7-2 and TRBJ2-3, the complete variable domain reads GAGVSQSPSNKVTEKGKDVELRCDPISGHTALYWYRQSLGQGLEFLIYFQGNSAPDKSGLPSDRFSAERTGGSVSTLTIQRTQQEDSAVYLCASSFGFGDTQYFGPGTRLTVL.

This clonotype has a handful of counts. The V gene is TRBV12-3 or TRBV12-4, the J gene TRBJ1-1; no clear D gene. Trimming stripped 2 bases from V and 8 bases from J, with 9 bases between. CDR3 length: 12 residues. The DNA of the CDR3 is TGTGCCAGCAGTTTATTAGCGCTAGAAGCTTTCTTT. Its translation is CASSLLALEAFF.

The chain employs TRBV9 and TRBJ1-6; D not certain. Germline V gene data show CDR1 as SGDLS and CDR2 as YYNGEE. Trimming took 1 base from V and 0 from J, leaving 5 bases between them. CDR3 length: 15 amino acids. CDR3 in amino acids: CASSVYSSYNSPLHF. For the CDR3, the DNA is TGTGCCAGCAGCGTATATAGCTCCTATAATTCACCCCTCCACTTT.

This clonotype was counted a few times. V gene TRBV28 combines with J gene TRBJ1-2; D gene ambiguous. The CDR3 runs 13 residues. V lost 6 bases to trimming and J lost 7 bases, with 15 bases between them. CDR1 is MDHEN and CDR2 is SYDVKM in the germline V gene. This chain's CDR3 is CASRVGGEGGYTF. CDR3 in DNA: TGTGCCAGCAGAGTGGGTGGGGAAGGTGGCTACACCTTC.

The chain is built from TRBV5-1 and TRBJ2-5; 9 positions agree with TRBD2. The germline gives CDR1 SGHRS, CDR2 YFSETQ. V shed 8 bases, J shed 4 bases, and the junction held 9 bases outside the gene matches. This CDR3 spans 14 amino acids. The CDR3 nucleotides read TGCGCCAGTCGATCCCCTAGCGGGGCAGAGACCCAGTACTTC. This codes for CASRSPSGAETQYF.

The chain recombines TRBV12-3 or TRBV12-4 with TRBJ1-1; the match to TRBD1 covers 9 bases. V was clipped by 1 base and J by 5 bases; unmatched bases: 8. The CDR3 spans 16 residues. CDR3 DNA: TGTGCCAGCAGTTTAGTTCGGGACAGGGTGAGGACTGAAGCTTTCTTT. Protein: CASSLVRDRVRTEAFF.

This clonotype was counted a few times. V gene TRBV12-3 or TRBV12-4 combines with J gene TRBJ1-6; 7 bases line up with TRBD1. The CDR3 contains 14 residues. Trimming took 6 bases from V and 6 from J; bases not matched to a gene: 5. The CDR3: CASRTGSGNSPLHF. The CDR3 nucleotides read TGTGCCAGCAGGACAGGGTCGGGTAATTCACCCCTCCACTTT.

The table lists this clonotype with a few counts. V and J are TRBV20-1 and TRBJ2-2, with D unresolved. V was cut by 6 bases and J by 6 bases, with 17 bases left in between. Looked up from germline, CDR1 is DFQATT and CDR2 is SNEGSKA (reference sequence). This CDR3 has 14 amino acids. CDR3 protein: CSAPITKLAGELFF. In DNA, the CDR3 is TGCAGTGCCCCAATTACTAAGTTAGCCGGGGAGCTGTTTTTT.

This clonotype was counted a few times. The chain recombines TRBV5-6 with TRBJ2-1; D not certain. This CDR3 is 13 amino acids long. Germline values: CDR1 SGHDT, CDR2 YYEEEE. Deletions cut 0 bases from V and 13 bases from J, with 14 bases between. CDR3 sequence (DNA): TGTGCCAGCAGCTTGGCCGCACCTAGTGCTCAGTTCTTC. This sequence encodes CASSLAAPSAQFF.

The sample holds a few counts of this clonotype. The V call is TRBV12-3 or TRBV12-4, the J call TRBJ1-3; D gene ambiguous. V was cut by 6 bases and J by 4 bases, with 10 bases left in between. CDR3 length: 13 amino acids. The DNA for the CDR3 is TGTGCCAGCAGCACGACACTCGGAAACACCATATATTTT. This gives the protein CASSTTLGNTIYF.

This clonotype has a handful of counts. The J gene is TRBJ1-2, the V gene TRBV5-1; D is unresolved. Germline assignment: CDR1 SGHRS and CDR2 YFSETQ. With 3 bases removed from V and 2 bases from J, the gap between germline ends came to 14 bases. CDR3 size: 15 residues. The CDR3 protein is CASSSQEGRNYGYTF. In DNA, the CDR3 is TGCGCCAGCAGCTCCCAGGAGGGCAGAAACTATGGCTACACCTTC.

DNA for the CDR3: TGCGCCAGCAGCCTAGTCAGTGATAACACTGAAGCTTTCTTT. Residues: CASSLVSDNTEAFF. The gene calls are TRBV4-3 and TRBJ1-1; D remains ambiguous. Trimming took off 4 bases at V and 2 bases at J, with 11 bases between the two ends. The germline V gene has CDR1 LGHNA and CDR2 YSLEER. This CDR3 has 14 amino acids.

J is TRBJ1-2 and V is TRBV15; 10 positions match TRBD1. Germline values: CDR1 LNHNV, CDR2 YYDKDF (reference sequence). The trim removed 0 bases at V and 1 base at J, leaving 5 bases unmatched. The CDR3 runs 17 residues. The CDR3 DNA reads TGTGCCACCAGCAGAGATCTCGGACAGGGGGTTAACTATGGCTACACCTTC. Translating gives CATSRDLGQGVNYGYTF.

The chain uses TRBV5-1 and TRBJ2-7, with D unclear. The CDR3 has 14 amino acids. CDR1 SGHRS and CDR2 YFSETQ come from the germline V gene. Trimming left V 2 bases short and J 4 bases short, with 13 bases between. The CDR3 reads CASSFERNQYEQYF. DNA of the CDR3: TGCGCCAGCAGCTTCGAGCGAAATCAATACGAGCAGTACTTC.

The chain couples TRBV6-2 or TRBV6-3 to TRBJ1-1; D not resolved. The CDR3 extends over 15 amino acids. CDR1 and CDR2 (germline): MNHEY, SVGEGT. Between the trimmed V and J ends, which lost 6 bases and 5 bases, there was a span of 19 bases. The CDR3, as DNA: TGTGCCAGCAGCCCTCCGAGGGCGAGGGATACTGAAGCTTTCTTT. Protein product: CASSPPRARDTEAFF.

This clonotype appeared a single time. The chain joins TRBV27 to TRBJ1-1; D is undetermined. CDR1 is MNHEY and CDR2 is SMNVEV in the germline V gene (reference sequence). The CDR3 is 14 residues long. With 6 bases removed from V and 2 bases from J, the gap between germline ends came to 13 bases. The CDR3 DNA is TGTGCCAGCAGAGGGTGGTACCCAAACACTGAAGCTTTCTTT. Translating it yields CASRGWYPNTEAFF.

The V and J genes are TRBV12-3 or TRBV12-4 and TRBJ2-7; D is ambiguous. CDR3 length: 15 amino acids. V was shortened by 4 bases and J by 5 bases, with 18 bases between the two germline ends. The CDR3 DNA follows: TGTGCCAGCAGTTCCAACGACAATAATTGGAACGAGCAGTACTTC. Residues: CASSSNDNNWNEQYF.

The V and J genes are TRBV5-5 and TRBJ1-5, with D possibly being TRBD1 (6 bases). Germline CDR1 SGHKS, CDR2 YYEKEE (reference sequence). The CDR3 contains 16 residues. V was shortened by 4 bases and J by 5 bases, with 19 bases between the two germline ends. CDR3 loop: CASSRGAGTSDQPQHF. The CDR3 nucleotides are TGTGCCAGCAGCCGGGGGGCAGGAACCTCCGATCAGCCCCAGCATTTT.

This clonotype occurred a few times. The chain links TRBV4-3 to TRBJ2-3; 13 bases map to TRBD2. CDR3 length: 16 residues. After removal of 5 bases from V and 3 bases from J, the junction contained 5 bases not matched to a gene. Germline V lookup: CDR1 LGHNA, CDR2 YSLEER. CDR3 coding DNA: TGCGCCAGCAGCTCAGGACTAGCGGGAGTAACAGATACGCAGTATTTT. Amino acids: CASSSGLAGVTDTQYF.

A few counts support this clonotype. The rearrangement uses TRBV6-4 and TRBJ1-1; D gene ambiguous. V was trimmed by 11 bases and J by 5 bases, leaving 21 bases between them. The CDR3 totals 14 residues. The germline CDR1 and CDR2 sequences are MRHNA and SNTAGT. The CDR3 protein is CASKPGEGGTEAFF. CDR3 coding DNA: TGTGCCTCCAAACCCGGGGAAGGAGGGACTGAAGCTTTCTTT.

Only a few counts were recorded for this clonotype. The chain links TRBV6-2 or TRBV6-3 to TRBJ1-1, with 7 bases that match TRBD1. From germline, CDR1 is MNHEY and CDR2 SVGEGT. The CDR3 contains 15 residues. With V trimmed by 0 bases and J by 1 base, 2 bases remained unmatched. In DNA, the CDR3 is TGTGCCAGCAGTTACTCGGCAGGGGGGAACACTGAAGCTTTCTTT. Protein product: CASSYSAGGNTEAFF.

V usage is TRBV27 and J usage is TRBJ1-2; D call uncertain. V lost 3 bases, J lost 4 bases, and 12 bases lay in between. CDR1 and CDR2 (germline): MNHEY, SMNVEV (reference sequence). The CDR3 is 14 amino acids. The CDR3 bases are TGTGCCAGCAGTTTGGCCCCAGCAAGCTATGGCTACACCTTC. It encodes CASSLAPASYGYTF.

The chain is built from TRBV27 and TRBJ1-2; D is uncertain. The CDR3 has 13 residues. CDR1 is MNHEY, CDR2 SMNVEV, per germline (reference sequence). Trimming took 5 bases from V and 4 from J, leaving 11 bases between them. In nucleotides, the CDR3 is TGTGCCAGCAGTGGAACAGCAGGCTATGGCTACACCTTC. This codes for CASSGTAGYGYTF.

This chain links TRBV12-3 or TRBV12-4 with TRBJ2-1, with 9 bases lining up with TRBD2. J was trimmed by 9 bases and V by 5 bases; bases with no gene match: 8. This CDR3 contains 14 residues. The CDR3 nucleotides are TGTGCCAGCAGTGCCGGGACTAGCTTGGCTGAGCAGTTCTTC. It codes for CASSAGTSLAEQFF.

A single count supports this clonotype. J is TRBJ2-7 and V is TRBV27, with 8 bases identical to TRBD1. The CDR3 spans 15 residues. V shed 6 bases, J shed 1 base, and the junction held 8 bases outside the gene matches. Germline CDR1 reads MNHEY; CDR2 reads SMNVEV (reference sequence). The CDR3: CASREGTGTSYEQYF. CDR3 nucleotide sequence: TGTGCCAGCAGGGAAGGGACAGGAACGTCCTACGAGCAGTACTTC.

CDR3 nucleotides: TGTGCCAGCAAAAAGGGGGCAGATACGCAGTATTTT. This encodes CASKKGADTQYF. V is TRBV25-1 and J is TRBJ2-3, with D perhaps matching TRBD1 (6 bases). The germline CDR1 and CDR2 sequences are MGHDK and SYGVNS. V was pared by 7 bases and J by 4 bases, with 9 bases between. CDR3 length: 12 residues.

The chain uses TRBV5-1 and TRBJ1-2, with D hard to call. The germline gives CDR1 SGHRS, CDR2 YFSETQ. Trimming cost V 0 bases and J 9 bases, with 15 bases left between them. The CDR3 contains 14 residues. CDR3: CASSLGPGEFSYTF. The CDR3 DNA reads as TGCGCCAGCAGCTTGGGTCCAGGCGAGTTCAGCTACACCTTC.